This T cell receptor (beta chain) is drawn from a study of CD8+ T cells in alopecia areata. Details on this clone: Its antigen remains unidentified.

Samples from alopecia areata patients were lesional scalp punch biopsies and peripheral blood. As the sequencing template, cDNA was produced by extracting RNA and reverse transcribing it. The data were produced by immunoSEQ multiplex PCR, yet TCRdb's version contains in-frame clones alone and is incomplete. The sample lists 200,000 to 250,000 clones, roughly two thirds occurring once. The study's findings and limits: Relative to normal scalp, lesional scalp, especially alopecia totalis/universalis, showed higher clonality.

The CDR3 contains 13 residues. With 6 bases removed from V and 6 bases from J, the gap between germline ends came to 12 bases. Germline V CDR1 and CDR2: SGHTA, FQGNSA. This TCR came from a human donor with alopecia areata. V usage is TRBV7-2 and J usage is TRBJ2-1; tentatively, D is TRBD2 (6 bases). The specimen was CD4+ T cells sorted from blood, collected at week 0. The DNA of the CDR3 is TGTGCCAGCAGTTGGGGACTGCTCAATGAGCAGTTCTTC. Translating it yields CASSWGLLNEQFF.